What follows is one T cell receptor (beta chain) and its context. These data originate in a study of blood T cell repertoires in COVID-19. CDR3 size: 15 residues. Germline V CDR1 and CDR2: LGHNA, YSLEER. V was pared by 0 bases and J by 3 bases, with 12 bases between. Only in-frame clones appear in the TCRdb table, and some are missing; sequencing was by immunoSEQ multiplex PCR. Among 95,000 to 110,000 clones listed, 91% were seen once. The chain is built from TRBV4-3 and TRBJ2-7; D is possibly TRBD1 (5 bases). The sample consisted of peripheral blood. This TCR was sampled from a human donor in a cohort sampled during active COVID-19. Here the CDR3 DNA reads TGCGCCAGCAGCCAAGATTTGGACATCCTCTACGAGCAGTACTTC. It yields the protein CASSQDLDILYEQYF.